This record covers a single T cell receptor (beta chain). The target antigen is unknown. CDR3 length: 12 amino acids. Germline values: CDR1 MNHNS, CDR2 SASEGT. The germline V and J ends were trimmed by 8 bases and 6 bases, with 13 bases remaining between them. The entry originates in a study of cytomegalovirus exposure and HLA in healthy donors. The wider study: Unique TCRs from HLA-typed donors, 70 million to 100 million of them, were held in an early data release.

Primers included in the PCR were 60 Vbeta and 13 Jbeta primers. Generated by immunoSEQ multiplex PCR, the TCRdb table keeps only in-frame clones and is missing some. The sample carries some 180,000 clones, 9.5% to 15% recorded once. Study-wide results and limits: Rates of TCR association differed by HLA locus in a later analysis, with DRB1 highest and HLA-C lowest. The authors excluded some V segments, including TRBV6-2 and TRBV6-3, as indistinguishable.

Each donor's status was that of a healthy bone marrow donor. Material for sequencing was PBMCs. The receptor's source is a man in his forties or fifties in good health and CMV-seropositive. V gene TRBV6-1 combines with J gene TRBJ2-5; D is ambiguous. CDR3 sequence (DNA): TGTGCCAGCCTGAGGAATACGCAGACCCAGTACTTC. Translating it yields CASLRNTQTQYF.